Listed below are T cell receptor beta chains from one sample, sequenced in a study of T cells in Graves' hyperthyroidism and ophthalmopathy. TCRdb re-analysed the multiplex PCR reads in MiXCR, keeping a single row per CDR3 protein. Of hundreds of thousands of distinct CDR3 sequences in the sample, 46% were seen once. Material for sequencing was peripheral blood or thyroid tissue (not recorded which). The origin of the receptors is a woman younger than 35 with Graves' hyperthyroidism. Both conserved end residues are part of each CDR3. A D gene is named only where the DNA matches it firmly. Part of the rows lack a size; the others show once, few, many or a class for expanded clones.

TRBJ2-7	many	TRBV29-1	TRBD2	TGCAGCGTCATACTAGCGGGAGTGTACGAGCAGTACTTC	CSVILAGVYEQYF
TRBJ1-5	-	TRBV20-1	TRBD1	TGCAGTGCTGCAGACAGGGGTCTTAATCAGCCCCAGCATTTT	CSAADRGLNQPQHF
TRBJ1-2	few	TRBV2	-	TGTGCCAGCAGTTACGGCCACAAGGACTATGGCTACACCTTC	CASSYGHKDYGYTF
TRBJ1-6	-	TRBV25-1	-	TGTGCCAGCAGTGACCCCAGCCCGTATAATTCACCCCTCCACTTT	CASSDPSPYNSPLHF
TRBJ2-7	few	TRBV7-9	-	TGTGCCAGCAGCTTACCGGGAGTCCCCTACGAGCAGTACTTC	CASSLPGVPYEQYF
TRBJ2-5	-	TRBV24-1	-	TGTGCCACCAGTGATTTGGGGGCAAAGGGAAGGGAGACCCAGTACTTC	CATSDLGAKGRETQYF
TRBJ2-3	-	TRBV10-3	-	TGTGCCATCAGTGAGAGAACAGGGCCCCAAGATACGCAGTATTTT	CAISERTGPQDTQYF
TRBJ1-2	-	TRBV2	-	TGTGCCAGCAGTTTACCGGACAGTCTGTCCTATGGCTACACCTTC	CASSLPDSLSYGYTF
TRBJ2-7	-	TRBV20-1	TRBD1	TGCAGTGCTAGAAGCAACCGGGACAGGGGTTACGAGCAGTACTTC	CSARSNRDRGYEQYF
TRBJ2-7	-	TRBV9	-	TGTGCCAGCAGCGCCCGGGGAGACAGCTACACCTACGAGCAGTACTTC	CASSARGDSYTYEQYF
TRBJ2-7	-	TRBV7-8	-	TGCGCCAGCAGCCAAGGATTCGGACTCAGCTCCTACGAGCAGTACTTC	CASSQGFGLSSYEQYF
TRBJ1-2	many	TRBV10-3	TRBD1	TGTGCCATCAGTGAGAGCCGCCAGGGGGAATCGTATGGCTACACCTTC	CAISESRQGESYGYTF
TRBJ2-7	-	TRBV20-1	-	TGCAGTTACGGGGCAGGCTCCTACGAGCAGTACTTC	CSYGAGSYEQYF
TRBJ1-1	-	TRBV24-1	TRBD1	TGTGCCACCAGTGATAAGGACAGGGGGGAAGGAGGTGAAGCTTTCTTT	CATSDKDRGEGGEAFF
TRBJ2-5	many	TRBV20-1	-	TGCAGCGGCGGCGACTGGGAGACCCAGTACTTC	CSGGDWETQYF